This T cell receptor (beta chain) was sequenced during a study of CD8 T cells in Susac syndrome. The CDR3 extends over 13 amino acids. V lost 1 base, J lost 0 bases, and 3 bases lay in between. Germline CDR1 SGHDT, CDR2 YYEEEE. CD8+ and CD4+ T cells from blood underwent TCR beta sequencing. When the RNA was reverse transcribed, random hexamers were used with an input of roughly 0.45 to 1 ug. TCRdb re-analysed the immunoSEQ multiplex PCR reads in MiXCR, keeping a single row per CDR3 protein. The sample yields about 440,000 distinct CDR3 sequences, approximately 85% seen once. The J gene is TRBJ2-3, the V gene TRBV5-6; D remains ambiguous. This sequence originates from a human donor with multiple sclerosis. The sample was CD8+ T cells from PBMCs. The CDR3 DNA reads as TGTGCCAGCAGCTTGATGAGCACAGATACGCAGTATTTT. Its translation: CASSLMSTDTQYF.